A single sample is the source of the 6 T cell receptor beta chains below, sequenced in a study of cytomegalovirus exposure and HLA in healthy donors. TCRdb's table, derived via immunoSEQ multiplex PCR, lists solely in-frame clones and lacks some. The sample lists some 170,000 clones; 85% to 90% were seen once. The sample was PBMCs. These receptors were obtained from a young woman in good health and CMV-seronegative.

The chain has TRBV7-6 and TRBJ2-7, with TRBD1 as a possible D gene (5 bases). V lost 5 bases and J 4 bases, leaving 9 bases between the germline ends. The CDR3 consists of 12 residues. Germline V gives CDR1 SGHVS, CDR2 FNYEAQ. This chain's CDR3 is CASSADRYEQYF. In nucleotides, the CDR3 is TGTGCCAGCAGCGCAGACAGATACGAGCAGTACTTC.

The CDR3 DNA sequence: TGTGCCAGCAGTCTCTCCGATTCGTACTATGGCTACACCTTC. The encoded protein is CASSLSDSYYGYTF. This chain connects TRBV6-5 to TRBJ1-2; D remains unclear. The germline gives CDR1 MNHEY, CDR2 SVGAGI. The CDR3 extends over 14 amino acids. Trimming stripped 5 bases from V and 3 bases from J, with 13 bases between.

This rearrangement joins TRBV6-5 to TRBJ1-1; 9 bases agree with TRBD1. CDR3 length: 13 amino acids. V was pared by 2 bases and J by 12 bases, with 7 bases of the junction left unmatched. The germline V gene encodes CDR1 MNHEY and CDR2 SVGAGI. CDR3 DNA sequence: TGTGCCAGCAGTTACCCCGGGGACAGGGTAACTTTCTTT. This sequence encodes CASSYPGDRVTFF.

The CDR3 protein is CASSDYRYEQYF. CDR3 DNA sequence: TGTGCCAGCAGTGATTACCGATACGAGCAGTACTTC. The chain employs TRBV2 and TRBJ2-7, with no clear D. The CDR3 has 12 amino acids. Between the trimmed V and J ends, which lost 3 bases and 4 bases, there was a span of 7 bases. In germline, CDR1 is SNHLY, CDR2 FYNNEI.

The gene calls are TRBV7-9 and TRBJ1-1, with TRBD1 as a possible D gene (6 bases). Looked up from germline, CDR1 is SEHNR and CDR2 is FQNEAQ (reference sequence). Trimming shortened V by 3 bases and J by 0 bases, and 11 bases separated the two germline ends. CDR3 length: 15 amino acids. The CDR3 sequence: CASSFAGTMNTEAFF. The DNA of the CDR3 is TGTGCCAGCAGCTTCGCCGGGACAATGAACACTGAAGCTTTCTTT.

V is TRBV27 and J is TRBJ1-2, with D hard to call. Trimming stripped 3 bases from V and 4 bases from J, with 18 bases between. Germline-derived CDR1 and CDR2 are MNHEY and SMNVEV (reference sequence). The CDR3 runs 16 residues. The CDR3 coding sequence is TGTGCCAGCAGTTTTACGGCGCCAACCCCAACCTATGGCTACACCTTC. Encoded protein: CASSFTAPTPTYGYTF.